This T cell receptor (beta chain) was documented in a study of blood T cell repertoires in COVID-19. For the study at large: PBMCs, B-cell-depleted T cells, or T cells were the source of the cDNA or gDNA that made up the material.

The authors' processing: Quantification of nucleated cells was approximated via reference gene primer amplification. Clones were read by immunoSEQ multiplex PCR, and TCRdb kept only the in-frame ones, dropping some. V and J calls and clone size follow that table, whereas D and trimming were derived from the DNA. The sample holds about 150,000 clones, approximately 86% seen once. Enrollment of patients from Seattle took place during active infection, with longitudinal follow-up. The CDR3 covers 16 residues. CDR1 is MNHEY, CDR2 SVGEGT, per germline. V was shortened by 2 bases and J by 1 base, with 14 bases between the two germline ends.

The source is a woman of 80 years or more with COVID-19, enrolled during active disease. This chain joins TRBV6-2 or TRBV6-3 and TRBJ1-1; D is possibly TRBD1 (6 bases). Sequencing used peripheral blood. The CDR3 region is CASSYLPGQRNTEAFF. The CDR3 DNA sequence: TGTGCCAGCAGTTACCTTCCGGGACAACGGAACACTGAAGCTTTCTTT.